Sequencing of this T cell receptor beta chain was carried out in a study of T cell responses to AZD1222 COVID-19 vaccine (dated by TCRdb to 2020 to 2022). A note on the overall study: AZD1222 recipients with second doses at about 4 weeks or about 12 weeks were pooled, because spike-specific TCR depth and breadth did not differ between schedules. A total of about 230 trial participants underwent TCR sequencing, of whom about 210 received two doses of AZD1222 and approximately 25 received two doses of the MenACWY control vaccine. Enrollment into the trials was organized by age into subgroups of 18-55, 56-69 and 70-plus years, and those subgroups contained approximately 160, 26 and 62 TCR-sequenced participants, respectively.

Notes on this clone: Its target antigen remains unknown. Base qualities are not at hand, and no much larger clone is one base apart.

The research as a whole found: Participants were mostly white British, with more females than males. The authors suggested clonal diversity may have been underestimated. Because no day 14 peak-response samples were available, the repertoires could be characterized only after the peak T cell response. After two AZD1222 doses, both the breadth and the depth of spike-specific TCRs were significantly higher than at day 0 and than in MenACWY recipients. In the small 56-69-year group, the increase in depth fell short of significance, most likely because of low power. Nearly half of unique spike-specific TCRs reportedly recognized epitopes outside regions mutated in the B.1.351 and B.1.1.7 variants. Conclusions about previously exposed vaccinees are limited because only a handful of AZD1222 recipients were SARS-CoV-2 seropositive at baseline. Vaccine-associated CD4 TCRs spanned the whole spike protein, with dominant responses in regions 160-218 and 743-854.

The CDR3 regions of human TCRbeta chains were analyzed by immunosequencing. Under the source paper's analysis protocol: TCRs in the repertoires were matched against a reference library of SARS-CoV-2-specific TCRs that had been generated with the MIRA antigen-specificity platform. Breadth was defined as the fraction of unique TCRs that were SARS-CoV-2-associated. Depth was defined as the fraction of total T cells that were SARS-CoV-2-associated. Using the MIRA data, each spike-specific TCR was assigned both to the spike region to which the TCR was reactive and to a CD4 or CD8 class. Log10-transformed breadth and depth values were compared by one-way ANOVA with Sidak's multiple comparisons tests. The source is immuneACCESS, and TCRdb retained only in-frame sequences with V and J called. Part of the clones is not carried over; for the studies checked, unresolved V genes explain less than half of this, and the remainder is unexplained. The V and J calls and clone size are taken from that table; D and trimming were inferred from the DNA. For this sample there are fewer than 120,000 clones; nearly 90% appear just once. The ten largest clones take up around 3% of the sample.

In light of the paper, this sample's time point label describes: baseline before first vaccination. Vaccinee samples were obtained from the UK trials COV001 and COV002, which included a single-blind randomized controlled phase 2/3 trial of AZD1222 (ChAdOx1 nCoV-19) in healthy adults. For TCRbeta chain sequencing, PBMC samples from trial participants were taken at day 0 and at day 28 after the second dose. There are 15 amino acids in the CDR3, from cysteine to phenylalanine inclusive. Here the CDR3 DNA is all that survives: 45 bases in frame from base 1. V and J are trimmed by 1 base and 4 bases, and the gene matches miss 2 bases of the junction. For CDR1 and CDR2, the germline V gene (reference sequence) lists LGHDT and YNNKEL.

Sample: peripheral blood, taken on day 0 of AZD1222 vaccination. The chain is encoded by TRBV3-1 (or the pseudogene TRBV3-2) joined to TRBJ1-5, with 9 middle bases fitting TRBD1. This sequence was found in an adult in good health. CDR3 protein: CASSQGGTGNQPQHF. The bases are TGTGCCAGCAGCCAAGGGGGGACAGGGAATCAGCCCCAGCATTTT.